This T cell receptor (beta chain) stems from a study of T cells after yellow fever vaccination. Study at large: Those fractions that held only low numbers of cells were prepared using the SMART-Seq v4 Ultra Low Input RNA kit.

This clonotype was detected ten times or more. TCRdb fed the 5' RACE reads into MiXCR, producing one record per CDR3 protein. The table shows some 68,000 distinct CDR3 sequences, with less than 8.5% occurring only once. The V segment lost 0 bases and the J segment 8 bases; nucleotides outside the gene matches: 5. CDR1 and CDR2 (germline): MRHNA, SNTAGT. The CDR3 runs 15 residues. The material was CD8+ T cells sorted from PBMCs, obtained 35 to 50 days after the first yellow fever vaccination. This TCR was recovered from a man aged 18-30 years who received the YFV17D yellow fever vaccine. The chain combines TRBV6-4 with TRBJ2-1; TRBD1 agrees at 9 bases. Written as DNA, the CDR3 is TGTGCCAGCAGTGACTCGACAGGGGGAGGGCATGAGCAGTTCTTC. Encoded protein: CASSDSTGGGHEQFF.